Listed here are 3 T cell receptor beta chains from one sample, sequenced in a study of cytomegalovirus exposure and HLA in healthy donors. With 60 Vbeta and 13 Jbeta primers, the PCR was carried out. Some clones are missing from TCRdb's copy, which holds only in-frame ones; the method was immunoSEQ multiplex PCR. Here the sample spans roughly 110,000 clones, 76% being singletons. The material sequenced was PBMCs. The receptors originated from a man younger than 35 in good health and CMV-seronegative.

This clone was seen more than once but under ten times. The chain joins TRBV6-1 to TRBJ2-7; 10 positions agree with TRBD2. V lost 3 bases to trimming and J lost 1 base; unmatched junction nucleotides: 3. This CDR3 spans 15 amino acids. Germline CDR1 and CDR2: MNHNS and SASEGT. The CDR3 region has the DNA TGTGCCAGCAGTGACGTTAGCGGGGGGTCCTACGAGCAGTACTTC. The encoded protein is CASSDVSGGSYEQYF.

This clone was counted once. The rearrangement links TRBV7-3 to TRBJ1-1; D unclear. This CDR3 is built from 14 residues. V gave up 5 bases and J gave up 4 bases, with 14 bases separating them. CDR1 SGHTA and CDR2 FQGTGA come from the germline V gene. The CDR3 nucleotides read TGTGCCAGCAGCACCATCCCGGGGAGCACTGAAGCTTTCTTT. Encoded protein: CASSTIPGSTEAFF.

This chain uses TRBV9 with TRBJ1-1; D is possibly TRBD1 (5 bases). The germline V and J ends were trimmed by 6 bases and 0 bases, with 18 bases remaining between them. Looked up from germline, CDR1 is SGDLS and CDR2 is YYNGEE. CDR3 size: 16 residues. The CDR3 region is CASTLVGAEVNTEAFF. CDR3 nucleotides: TGTGCCAGCACCCTAGTTGGGGCTGAGGTGAACACTGAAGCTTTCTTT.